This TCR beta chain was documented in a study of CD8 T cells in ankylosing spondylitis. Points from the study as a whole: Disease-associated clones were reportedly significantly overrepresented in matched ankylosing spondylitis synovial fluid.

The TCR beta libraries were generated through quantitative 5'-RACE incorporating molecular barcodes. TCRdb reprocessed the 5' RACE reads with MiXCR, giving one entry per CDR3 protein. The sample yields 200,000 to 300,000 distinct CDR3 sequences, over 9.5% seen once. This clonotype has only a few counts. Its antigen remains unknown. CDR1 and CDR2 (germline): GTSNPN, SVGIG (reference sequence). The CDR3 has 15 residues. V dropped 4 bases and J dropped 2; count of bases not matched to a gene: 6. Sequencing was performed on blood, either unsorted or a sorted T cell fraction (not recorded which). The V call is TRBV30, the J call TRBJ2-1; 9 bases fit TRBD2. This sequence originates from a male donor with ankylosing spondylitis or in good health (not recorded which). The chain's CDR3 is CAWTPLAGAYNEQFF. In DNA form, the CDR3 reads TGTGCCTGGACCCCACTAGCGGGCGCCTACAATGAGCAGTTCTTC.